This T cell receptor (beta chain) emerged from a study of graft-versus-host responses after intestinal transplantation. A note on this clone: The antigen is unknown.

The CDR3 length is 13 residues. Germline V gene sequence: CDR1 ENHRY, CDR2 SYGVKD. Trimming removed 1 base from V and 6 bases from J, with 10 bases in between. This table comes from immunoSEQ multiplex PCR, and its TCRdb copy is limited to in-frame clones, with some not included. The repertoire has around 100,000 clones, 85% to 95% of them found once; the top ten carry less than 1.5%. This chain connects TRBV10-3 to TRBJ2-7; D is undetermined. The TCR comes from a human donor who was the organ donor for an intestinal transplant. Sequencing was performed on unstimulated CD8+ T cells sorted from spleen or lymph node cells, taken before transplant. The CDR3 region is CAISEYSPGEQYF. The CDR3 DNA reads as TGTGCCATCAGTGAGTACAGCCCCGGCGAGCAGTACTTC.